A selection of T cell receptor beta chains follows, all from one sample in a study. TCRdb processed the 5' RACE reads anew with MiXCR; each CDR3 protein has one entry. The data contain about 50,000 distinct CDR3 sequences, roughly a sixth of them singletons. The sequenced material came from naive CD4+ T cells sorted from blood. These receptors originate from a female donor with breast cancer. The CDR3 runs from the conserved cysteine through the conserved F or W. The D gene is left open where the match is weak. The size of a clone is reported for some rows only, either as once, few or many, or as a class for expanded clones.

J gene	D gene	clone size	V gene	CDR3 protein	CDR3 DNA
TRBJ2-7	-	-	TRBV12-3/TRBV12-4	CASSLFGQNYEQYF	TGTGCCAGCAGTTTGTTTGGCCAGAACTACGAGCAGTACTTC
TRBJ1-2	-	few	TRBV6-2/TRBV6-3	CASSSLSRQGDYGYTF	TGTGCCAGCAGTTCTCTTTCGCGGCAGGGAGACTATGGCTACACCTTC
TRBJ2-7	TRBD2	many	TRBV29-1	CSVESLAGDEQYF	TGCAGCGTTGAATCGCTAGCGGGAGACGAGCAGTACTTC
TRBJ1-2	-	few	TRBV15	CATSSEFYGYTF	TGTGCCACCAGCAGTGAGTTCTATGGCTACACCTTC
TRBJ2-5	TRBD2	-	TRBV11-2	CATGRGGETQYF	TGTGCCACAGGACGGGGGGGAGAGACCCAGTACTTC
TRBJ1-2	-	-	TRBV5-1	CASSSSPDSGYTF	TGCGCCAGCAGCTCTAGTCCAGACAGTGGCTACACCTTC
TRBJ2-5	-	-	TRBV20-1	CSATAVQETQYF	TGCAGTGCTACAGCGGTCCAAGAGACCCAGTACTTC
TRBJ1-4	-	-	TRBV4-2	CASSQEAGTEKLFF	TGTGCCAGCAGCCAAGAGGCCGGGACAGAAAAACTGTTTTTT
TRBJ2-1	TRBD2	few	TRBV5-1	CASSLGTSGRAFYNEQFF	TGCGCCAGCAGCCTCGGGACTAGCGGGAGGGCTTTCTACAATGAGCAGTTCTTC
TRBJ2-3	-	-	TRBV28	CASSPQLGDTQYF	TGTGCCAGCAGTCCGCAACTAGGAGATACGCAGTATTTT
TRBJ1-4	-	-	TRBV7-9	CASSLAPVAATKEKLFF	TGTGCCAGCAGCTTAGCGCCAGTAGCTGCAACTAAAGAAAAACTGTTTTTT
TRBJ2-4	-	-	TRBV10-3	CAISEAELRGGAAKNIQNF	TGTGCCATCAGTGAGGCAGAGCTCAGGGGAGGGGCCGCCAAAAACATTCAGAACTTC
TRBJ2-2	TRBD2	many	TRBV6-5	CASRGGRGTGELFF	TGTGCCAGCAGGGGCGGGAGAGGCACCGGGGAGCTGTTTTTT
TRBJ2-3	TRBD2	-	TRBV27	CASSPLGGGRGTDTQYF	TGTGCCAGCAGTCCCCTCGGGGGGGGGCGCGGCACAGATACGCAGTACTTT
TRBJ2-2	-	few	TRBV29-1	CSVERTATGELFF	TGCAGCGTTGAAAGGACAGCCACCGGGGAGCTGTTTTTT
TRBJ2-7	-	few	TRBV11-3	CASKGRSSYEQYF	TGTGCCAGCAAAGGGAGAAGCTCCTACGAGCAGTACTTC
TRBJ2-7	TRBD1	few	TRBV7-2	CASSPDRGPTYEQYF	TGTGCCAGCAGCCCTGACAGGGGACCCACCTACGAGCAGTACTTC
TRBJ2-1	-	-	TRBV9	CASSVGRGRVDEQFF	TGTGCCAGCAGCGTAGGACGGGGCCGAGTGGATGAGCAGTTCTTC
TRBJ1-1	-	many	TRBV19	CASSMRLMNTEDEAFF	TGTGCCAGTAGTATGAGGCTCATGAACACTGAGGATGAAGCTTTCTTT
TRBJ1-5	-	-	TRBV29-1	CSALWGEQPQHF	TGCAGCGCGCTCTGGGGAGAGCAGCCCCAGCATTTT
TRBJ2-1	TRBD2	-	TRBV5-1	CASSLGTSGNNKQFF	TGCGCCAGCAGCTTGGGAACTAGCGGTAACAATAAGCAGTTCTTC
TRBJ1-5	TRBD1	many	TRBV7-8	CASSLGRTGDQPQHF	TGTGCCAGCAGCTTAGGTCGGACAGGGGATCAGCCCCAGCATTTT
TRBJ1-6	TRBD1	few	TRBV18	CASSSGTGNNSPLHF	TGTGCCAGCTCATCCGGGACAGGGAATAATTCACCCCTCCACTTT
TRBJ2-3	-	-	TRBV5-1	CASSLGRGDDTQYF	TGCGCCAGCAGCTTGGGAAGGGGCGACGATACGCAGTATTTT
TRBJ2-3	TRBD1	many	TRBV5-1	CASSPDRLTDTQYF	TGCGCCAGCAGCCCGGACAGGCTCACAGATACGCAGTATTTT
TRBJ2-5	-	many	TRBV29-1	CSVEESTEETQYF	TGCAGCGTTGAAGAAAGCACTGAAGAGACCCAGTACTTC
TRBJ1-5	-	few	TRBV2	CASNKGDQPQHF	TGTGCCAGCAACAAGGGAGATCAGCCCCAGCATTTT
TRBJ2-5	-	many	TRBV25-1	CASSSRYQETQYF	TGTGCCAGCAGTAGCAGGTACCAAGAGACCCAGTACTTC
TRBJ1-5	-	many	TRBV7-2	CASSLVAGSNQPQHF	TGTGCCAGCAGCTTAGTGGCAGGGAGCAATCAGCCCCAGCATTTT
TRBJ1-2	-	-	TRBV29-1	CSVDRGSYTF	TGCAGCGTTGACCGGGGAAGCTACACCTTC
TRBJ2-5	-	-	TRBV5-1	CASSLEGWGETQYF	TGCGCCAGCAGCTTGGAGGGTTGGGGCGAGACCCAGTACTTC
TRBJ1-5	-	-	TRBV28	CASKAGQAQPQHF	TGTGCCAGCAAGGCAGGGCAGGCTCAGCCCCAGCATTTT
TRBJ1-6	-	many	TRBV28	CASTGWEGYNSPLHF	TGTGCCAGCACCGGATGGGAGGGGTATAATTCACCCCTCCACTTT
TRBJ1-2	-	-	TRBV20-1	CSARVLSYGYTF	TGCAGTGCTAGAGTGCTGAGTTATGGCTACACCTTC
TRBJ2-1	TRBD2	many	TRBV27	CASRIAGVLHNEQFF	TGTGCCAGCAGAATAGCGGGAGTACTACACAATGAGCAGTTCTTC
TRBJ1-6	TRBD1	-	TRBV6-5	CASSYSRMGQSSYNSPLHF	TGTGCCAGCAGTTACTCGAGAATGGGACAGTCCTCCTATAATTCACCCCTCCACTTT
TRBJ1-2	-	-	TRBV6-1	CASSERGGNYGYTF	TGTGCCAGCAGTGAAAGAGGGGGAAACTATGGCTACACCTTC
TRBJ1-4	-	few	TRBV3-1	CASSQGGGDEKLFF	TGTGCCAGCAGCCAAGGGGGCGGGGATGAAAAACTGTTTTTT
TRBJ2-5	-	many	TRBV5-1	CASSAVYPTQETQYF	TGCGCCAGCAGCGCCGTATACCCTACCCAAGAGACCCAGTACTTC
TRBJ2-1	-	few	TRBV6-2/TRBV6-3	CASSYGSGTVYYNEQFF	TGTGCCAGCAGTTACGGTTCCGGGACCGTATATTACAATGAGCAGTTCTTC
TRBJ2-3	-	-	TRBV2	CASGLAYSTDTQYF	TGTGCCAGCGGACTGGCGTACAGCACAGATACGCAGTATTTT
TRBJ2-4	-	-	TRBV12-3/TRBV12-4	CASRGRAKNIQYF	TGTGCCAGCAGGGGCAGGGCCAAAAACATTCAGTACTTC
TRBJ1-1	TRBD1	few	TRBV7-2	CASIDYRGPEAFF	TGTGCCAGCATCGACTACAGGGGCCCTGAAGCTTTCTTT
TRBJ2-7	TRBD2	few	TRBV5-1	CASRFGLAGSYEQYF	TGCGCCAGCAGATTCGGACTAGCGGGATCCTACGAGCAGTACTTC
TRBJ2-5	-	-	TRBV7-2	CASSLYSSSQTQYF	TGTGCCAGCAGCTTATACTCCAGTTCTCAGACCCAGTACTTC
TRBJ1-1	-	many	TRBV5-1	CASSSTRTGEAFF	TGCGCCAGCAGCTCCACCCGGACGGGCGAAGCTTTCTTT
TRBJ1-5	-	many	TRBV5-4	CASSAEALQPQHF	TGTGCCAGCAGCGCTGAGGCCCTTCAGCCCCAGCATTTT
TRBJ2-2	-	-	TRBV5-1	CASSLYELAGELFF	TGCGCCAGCAGCTTGTATGAGTTAGCCGGGGAGCTGTTTTTT
TRBJ1-1	-	few	TRBV20-1	CSALTGRNTEAFF	TGCAGTGCCTTGACAGGCCGGAACACTGAAGCTTTCTTT
TRBJ2-2	TRBD2	few	TRBV24-1	CATSVSSGRNTGELFF	TGTGCCACCAGTGTCTCTAGCGGGAGAAACACCGGGGAGCTGTTTTTT
TRBJ1-1	-	-	TRBV5-1	CASSLGPGGRTEAFF	TGCGCCAGCAGCTTGGGTCCGGGGGGCCGCACTGAAGCTTTCTTT
TRBJ1-1	-	once	TRBV12-3/TRBV12-4	CASRVNTEALF	TGTGCCAGCAGGGTGAACACTGAAGCTCTCTTT
TRBJ1-1	-	-	TRBV9	CASSVEGTPSRNTEAFF	TGTGCCAGCAGCGTAGAAGGGACACCCTCCAGGAACACTGAAGCTTTCTTT
TRBJ1-5	TRBD1	-	TRBV4-2	CASSQVGGTDLNSNQPQHF	TGTGCCAGCAGCCAAGTTGGGGGGACAGACCTTAATAGCAATCAGCCCCAGCATTTT
TRBJ2-7	-	few	TRBV18	CASSPPSGQGRNF	TGTGCCAGCTCACCACCCTCCGGGCAGGGTAGGAATTTC